The 9 T cell receptor beta chains below come from one sample, sequenced in a study of shared clonotypes between healthy human individuals. Sequenced by immunoSEQ multiplex PCR; TCRdb stores in-frame clones only, minus some. Of 1.5 million to 2.5 million clones listed, around 96% are singletons. Selected positively for CCR7 and CD45RO-negative, naive CD8 cells excluded terminally differentiated effector memory CD45RA+ cells. What was sequenced was naive CD8+ T cells sorted from blood. The receptors here all came from a man younger than 30 in good health.

V gene TRBV7-8 combines with J gene TRBJ1-5; 7 positions agree with TRBD1. The CDR3 consists of 19 residues. Germline assignment: CDR1 SGHVS and CDR2 FQNEAQ. Unmatched junction bases numbered 16, after V lost 5 bases and J lost 0 bases. The CDR3 is CASSPRNQGVLLSNQPQHF. The CDR3 DNA follows: TGTGCCAGCAGCCCACGAAATCAGGGGGTCCTGCTTAGCAATCAGCCCCAGCATTTT.

The chain uses TRBV2 and TRBJ2-7; a possible D gene is TRBD1 (6 bases). V dropped 8 bases and J dropped 6 bases, with 23 bases sitting between them. Germline V gives CDR1 SNHLY, CDR2 FYNNEI. CDR3 size: 15 residues. This CDR3 reads CASQVFGGTLTEQYF. The CDR3 DNA follows: TGTGCCAGCCAGGTTTTTGGGGGCACCTTGACCGAGCAGTACTTC.

The gene calls are TRBV11-2 and TRBJ1-2; the D is unclear. The germline gives CDR1 SGHAT, CDR2 FQNNGV. The length of the CDR3 is 16 residues. Trimming removed 0 bases from V and 8 bases from J, with 19 bases in between. CDR3 in DNA: TGTGCCAGCAGCTTAGAAGGCTCCCAGTCCATGCGGGGCTACACCTTC. Residues: CASSLEGSQSMRGYTF.

The count of this clone is one. The chain couples TRBV13 to TRBJ2-1, with D unclear. Germline values: CDR1 PRHDT, CDR2 FYEKMQ (reference sequence). Trimming pared 4 bases from V and 2 bases from J, leaving 3 bases between. The CDR3 covers 12 residues. CDR3 protein: CASSSTYNEQFF. CDR3 in DNA: TGTGCCAGCAGCTCGACCTACAATGAGCAGTTCTTC.

This chain connects TRBV19 to TRBJ2-7; TRBD2 matches 8 bases. In germline, CDR1 is LNHDA, CDR2 SQIVND (reference sequence). This CDR3 has 15 residues. After removal of 0 bases from V and 3 bases from J, the junction contained 4 bases not matched to a gene. The CDR3 reads CASSIDPRGGYEQYF. The CDR3 DNA follows: TGTGCCAGTAGTATAGATCCCCGGGGGGGCTACGAGCAGTACTTC. Full variable domain (missing parts from reference TRBV19 and TRBJ2-7): DGGITQSPKYLFRKEGQNVTLSCEQNLNHDAMYWYRQDPGQGLRLIYYSQIVNDFQKGDIAEGYSVSREKKESFPLTVTSAQKNPTAFYLCASSIDPRGGYEQYFGPGTRLTVT.

The chain has TRBV10-3 and TRBJ1-2; D may be TRBD1 (5 bases). The CDR3 contains 14 residues. The V end lost 0 bases, the J end lost 3 bases, and 8 bases lay between the germline ends. Looked up from germline, CDR1 is ENHRY and CDR2 is SYGVKD. The CDR3 spells CAISESLGDYGYTF. The DNA for the CDR3 is TGTGCCATCAGTGAGTCGTTAGGGGACTATGGCTACACCTTC.

This chain uses TRBV15 with TRBJ1-3; the match to TRBD1 covers 7 bases. Trimming took 5 bases from V and 2 from J; bases not matched to a gene: 6. Germline V gene data show CDR1 as LNHNV and CDR2 as YYDKDF (reference sequence). This CDR3 contains 15 residues. Here the CDR3 DNA reads TGTGCCACCAGCTACACGACAGGGACTGGAAACACCATATATTTT. Its protein is CATSYTTGTGNTIYF.

The V call is TRBV5-4, the J call TRBJ2-7; 8 bases fit TRBD2. V lost 4 bases and J lost 0; bases outside the gene matches: 6. This CDR3 has 15 amino acids. Germline V gives CDR1 SGHNT, CDR2 YYREEE (reference sequence). CDR3 protein: CASSPREGSSYEQYF. The CDR3 coding sequence is TGTGCCAGCAGCCCTCGGGAGGGCAGCTCCTACGAGCAGTACTTC.

The J gene is TRBJ2-7, the V gene TRBV29-1; 8 bases fit TRBD2. CDR3 size: 13 residues. CDR1 is SQVTM and CDR2 is ANQGSEA in the germline V gene. V gave up 6 bases and J gave up 2 bases; unmatched junction bases: 6. CDR3 in DNA: TGCAGCGTGGAGACTAGCGTACCCTACGAGCAGTACTTC. This gives the protein CSVETSVPYEQYF.